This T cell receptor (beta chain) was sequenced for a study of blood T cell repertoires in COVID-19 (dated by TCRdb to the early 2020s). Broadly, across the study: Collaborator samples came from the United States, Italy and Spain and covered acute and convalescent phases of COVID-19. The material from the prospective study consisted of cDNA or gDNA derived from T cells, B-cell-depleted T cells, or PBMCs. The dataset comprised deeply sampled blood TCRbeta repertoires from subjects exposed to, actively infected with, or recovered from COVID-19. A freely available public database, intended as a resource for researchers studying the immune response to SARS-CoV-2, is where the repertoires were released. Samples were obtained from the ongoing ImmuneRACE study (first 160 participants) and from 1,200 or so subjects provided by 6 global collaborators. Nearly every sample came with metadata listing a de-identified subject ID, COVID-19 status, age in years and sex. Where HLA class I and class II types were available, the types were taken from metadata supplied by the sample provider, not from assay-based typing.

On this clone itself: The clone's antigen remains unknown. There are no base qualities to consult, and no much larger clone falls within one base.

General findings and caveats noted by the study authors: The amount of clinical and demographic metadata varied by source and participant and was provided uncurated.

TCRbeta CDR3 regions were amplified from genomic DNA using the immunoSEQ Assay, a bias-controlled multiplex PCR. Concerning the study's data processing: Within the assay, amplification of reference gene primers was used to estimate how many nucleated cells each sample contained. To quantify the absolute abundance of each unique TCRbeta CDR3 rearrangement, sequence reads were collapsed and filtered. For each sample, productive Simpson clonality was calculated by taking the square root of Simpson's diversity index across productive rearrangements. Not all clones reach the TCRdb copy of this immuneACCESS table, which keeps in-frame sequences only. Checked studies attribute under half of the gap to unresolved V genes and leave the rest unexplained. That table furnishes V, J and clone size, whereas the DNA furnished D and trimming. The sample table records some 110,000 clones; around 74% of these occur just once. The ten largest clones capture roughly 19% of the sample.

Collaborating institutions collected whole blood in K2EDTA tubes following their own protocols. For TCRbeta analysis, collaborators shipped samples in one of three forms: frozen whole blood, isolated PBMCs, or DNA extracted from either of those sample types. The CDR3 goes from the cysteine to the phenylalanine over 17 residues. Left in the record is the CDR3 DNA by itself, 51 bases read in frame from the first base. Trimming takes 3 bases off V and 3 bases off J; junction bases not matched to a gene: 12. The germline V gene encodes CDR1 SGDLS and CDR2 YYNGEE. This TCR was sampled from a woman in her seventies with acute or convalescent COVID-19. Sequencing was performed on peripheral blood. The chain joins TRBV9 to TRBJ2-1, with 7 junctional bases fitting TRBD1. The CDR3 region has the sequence CASSAPLLGGGYNEQFF. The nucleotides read TGTGCCAGCAGCGCCCCCTTGTTAGGGGGCGGCTACAATGAGCAGTTCTTC.